These T cell receptor beta chains were read from a single sample in a study of early T cells in non-severe SARS-CoV-2 infection. TCRdb called the 5' RACE reads again in MiXCR, with one record for every CDR3 protein. The profile shows under 85,000 distinct CDR3 sequences, roughly 13% of them singletons. The sample consisted of whole blood. These receptors came from an adult who was a healthcare worker with PCR-confirmed SARS-CoV-2 infection or an uninfected control (not recorded which). Both conserved end residues are part of each CDR3. Each record gives: J gene, clone size, V gene, D gene, CDR3 DNA, CDR3 protein. A D gene is named only where the DNA matches it firmly. Clone sizes are given selectively: once, few, many, or a class where the clone is expanded.

j_gene: TRBJ1-1; abundance: many; v_gene: TRBV18; d_gene: .; CDR3nt: TGTGCCAGCTCACAGTTGGGAGGGGCATTTAGGATGAACACTGAAGCTTTCTTT; CDR3aa: CASSQLGGAFRMNTEAFF
j_gene: TRBJ1-2; abundance: many; v_gene: TRBV10-3; d_gene: .; CDR3nt: TGTGCCATCAGTGATGCCCCGGGACTTTTAAACTATGGCTACACCTTC; CDR3aa: CAISDAPGLLNYGYTF
j_gene: TRBJ2-1; abundance: many; v_gene: TRBV11-2; d_gene: .; CDR3nt: TGTGCCAGCAGCTTATGGGTGACTGACAATGAGCAGTTCTTC; CDR3aa: CASSLWVTDNEQFF
j_gene: TRBJ1-1; abundance: few; v_gene: TRBV20-1; d_gene: TRBD1; CDR3nt: TGCAGTGCCCGGACAGGTGGGCCTGGGGGCACTGAAGCTTTCTTT; CDR3aa: CSARTGGPGGTEAFF
j_gene: TRBJ2-3; abundance: .; v_gene: TRBV5-1; d_gene: TRBD1; CDR3nt: TGCGCCAGCAGCTTGGGACAGGGAGCAGATACGCAGTATTTT; CDR3aa: CASSLGQGADTQYF
j_gene: TRBJ2-1; abundance: many; v_gene: TRBV20-1; d_gene: .; CDR3nt: TGCAGTGCTAGGATGGTTCCGGTGACTACAGTTGAGCAGTTCTTC; CDR3aa: CSARMVPVTTVEQFF
j_gene: TRBJ2-3; abundance: .; v_gene: TRBV5-1; d_gene: .; CDR3nt: TGCGCCAGCAGCCCGGGGGGCGCGGCCCGCACAGATACGCAGTATTTT; CDR3aa: CASSPGGAARTDTQYF
j_gene: TRBJ2-1; abundance: few; v_gene: TRBV9; d_gene: .; CDR3nt: TGTGCCAGCAGCGCGGACAGATACAATGAGCAGTTCTTC; CDR3aa: CASSADRYNEQFF
j_gene: TRBJ1-6; abundance: .; v_gene: TRBV28; d_gene: TRBD1; CDR3nt: TGTGCCAGCAGTTCGACAGGGGGTTACTCACCCCTCCACTTT; CDR3aa: CASSSTGGYSPLHF
j_gene: TRBJ2-7; abundance: few; v_gene: TRBV7-2; d_gene: TRBD2; CDR3nt: TGTGCCAGCAGCTTTGGGGGGGAATATTACGAGCAGTACTTC; CDR3aa: CASSFGGEYYEQYF
j_gene: TRBJ2-3; abundance: many; v_gene: TRBV7-4; d_gene: .; CDR3nt: TGTGCCAGCAGCTCTCGAGGGGGCAGGAGGAGTAGCGGGACCTCAGATACGCAGTATTTT; CDR3aa: CASSSRGGRRSSGTSDTQYF
j_gene: TRBJ2-5; abundance: .; v_gene: TRBV7-8; d_gene: .; CDR3nt: TGTGCCAGCAGCTTAGTTGAACTTCCCAAAGAGACCCAGTACTTC; CDR3aa: CASSLVELPKETQYF
j_gene: TRBJ2-7; abundance: many; v_gene: TRBV5-4; d_gene: TRBD2; CDR3nt: TGTGCCAGCAGCTTCCCTAGCGGGGGGCCGGCCTCCTACGAGCAGTACTTC; CDR3aa: CASSFPSGGPASYEQYF
j_gene: TRBJ2-1; abundance: .; v_gene: TRBV7-9; d_gene: .; CDR3nt: TGTGCCAGCAGCTTAGAGGTAGGGCATGAGCAGTTCTTC; CDR3aa: CASSLEVGHEQFF
j_gene: TRBJ2-3; abundance: many; v_gene: TRBV5-5; d_gene: .; CDR3nt: TGTGCCAGCAGCTTGGTGGGTCAGCTCACAGATACGCAGTATTTT; CDR3aa: CASSLVGQLTDTQYF
j_gene: TRBJ1-4; abundance: few; v_gene: TRBV12-3/TRBV12-4; d_gene: .; CDR3nt: TGTGCCAGCAGGTCCGGGACATCGCAAGAAAAACTGTTTTTT; CDR3aa: CASRSGTSQEKLFF
j_gene: TRBJ2-7; abundance: .; v_gene: TRBV6-6; d_gene: .; CDR3nt: TGTGCCAGCAGTTACGAGATCACTAGCAGGAGGGCAGGAGAGCAGTACTTC; CDR3aa: CASSYEITSRRAGEQYF
j_gene: TRBJ2-7; abundance: few; v_gene: TRBV27; d_gene: TRBD2; CDR3nt: TGTGCCAGCAGCTCCAGCCCTAGCGGATCCTACGAGCAGTACTTC; CDR3aa: CASSSSPSGSYEQYF
j_gene: TRBJ1-5; abundance: many; v_gene: TRBV19; d_gene: .; CDR3nt: TGTGCCAGTAGTATAAAGATTGGCGGATATCAGCCCCAGCATTTT; CDR3aa: CASSIKIGGYQPQHF
j_gene: TRBJ1-5; abundance: many; v_gene: TRBV7-9; d_gene: .; CDR3nt: TGTGCCAGCAGCTCCTCAGGGCGTAATCAGCCCCAGCATTTT; CDR3aa: CASSSSGRNQPQHF
j_gene: TRBJ2-7; abundance: .; v_gene: TRBV12-3/TRBV12-4; d_gene: TRBD2; CDR3nt: TGTGCCAGCAGTTTTTCGGGAGGGCAGTACTTC; CDR3aa: CASSFSGGQYF
j_gene: TRBJ2-5; abundance: .; v_gene: TRBV29-1; d_gene: .; CDR3nt: TGCAGCGTTGAAGAGGGCCTCCAAGAGACCCAGTACTTC; CDR3aa: CSVEEGLQETQYF
j_gene: TRBJ2-5; abundance: few; v_gene: TRBV28; d_gene: .; CDR3nt: TGTGCCAGCAGTTTATTTAGAGAGACCCAGTACTTC; CDR3aa: CASSLFRETQYF